The clone carrying this T cell receptor (beta chain) was picked up one time. What it binds is not known. Exposure to brentuximab vedotin varied, and each patient had relapsed following autologous stem cell transplantation. These data belong to a study of PD-1 blockade in classical Hodgkin lymphoma. Study-level points and caveats: Healthy donors were reported to have higher baseline TCR diversity than newly diagnosed patients. Baseline diversity was lower in partial responders and progressors than complete responders. Significant TCR diversity gains by C4D1 occurred in CD4+ but not CD8+ cells. Nivolumab initiated under 1 year post-ASCT led to patient exclusion.

Libraries were prepared by immunoSEQ multiplex PCR; TCRdb keeps only in-frame clonotypes and omits some of them. The data hold 13,000 to 15,000 clones, with over 65% observed a single time. J lost 5 bases, V lost 2 bases, and 9 bases had no gene match. CDR3 length: 16 residues. Germline CDR1 is SEHNR and CDR2 is FQNEAQ (reference sequence). The rearrangement uses TRBV7-9 and TRBJ2-7; 10 bases are a match to TRBD2. This receptor was obtained from a human donor with classical Hodgkin lymphoma. The sequencing here drew on peripheral blood mononuclear cells (PBMCs), taken at baseline. The CDR3 sequence is CASSLTPSGGADEQYF. In nucleotides, the CDR3 is TGTGCCAGCAGCTTAACCCCCAGCGGGGGGGCGGACGAGCAGTACTTC.